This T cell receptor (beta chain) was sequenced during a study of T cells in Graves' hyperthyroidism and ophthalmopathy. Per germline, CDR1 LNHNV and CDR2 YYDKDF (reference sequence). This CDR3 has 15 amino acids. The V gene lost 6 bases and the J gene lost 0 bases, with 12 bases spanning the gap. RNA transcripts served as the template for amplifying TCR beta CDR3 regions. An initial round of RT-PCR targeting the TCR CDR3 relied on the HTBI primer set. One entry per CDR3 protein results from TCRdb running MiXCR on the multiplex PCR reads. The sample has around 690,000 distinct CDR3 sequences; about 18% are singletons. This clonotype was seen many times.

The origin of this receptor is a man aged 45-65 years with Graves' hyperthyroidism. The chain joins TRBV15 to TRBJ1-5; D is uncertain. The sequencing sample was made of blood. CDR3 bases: TGTGCCACCAGGCTCGACCGCTTTAGCAATCAGCCCCAGCATTTT. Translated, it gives CATRLDRFSNQPQHF.